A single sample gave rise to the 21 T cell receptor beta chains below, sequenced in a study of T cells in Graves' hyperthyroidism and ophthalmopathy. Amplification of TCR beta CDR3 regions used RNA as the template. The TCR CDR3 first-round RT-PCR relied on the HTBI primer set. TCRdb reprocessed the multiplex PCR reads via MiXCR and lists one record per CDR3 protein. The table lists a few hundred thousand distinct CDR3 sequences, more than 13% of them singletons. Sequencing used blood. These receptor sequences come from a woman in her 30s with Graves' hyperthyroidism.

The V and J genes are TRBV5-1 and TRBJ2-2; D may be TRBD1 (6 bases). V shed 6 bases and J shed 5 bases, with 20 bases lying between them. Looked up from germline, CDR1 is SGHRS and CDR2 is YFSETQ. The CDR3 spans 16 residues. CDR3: CASKDRVGLGTGELFF. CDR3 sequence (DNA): TGCGCCAGCAAGGACAGAGTAGGCTTAGGGACCGGGGAGCTGTTTTTT.

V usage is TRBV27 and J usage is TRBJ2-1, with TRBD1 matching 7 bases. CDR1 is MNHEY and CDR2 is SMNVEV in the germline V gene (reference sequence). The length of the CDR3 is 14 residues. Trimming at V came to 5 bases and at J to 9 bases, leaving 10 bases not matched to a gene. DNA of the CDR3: TGTGCCAGCAGTCCACGACAGGGCCCGAGTGAGCAGTTCTTC. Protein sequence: CASSPRQGPSEQFF.

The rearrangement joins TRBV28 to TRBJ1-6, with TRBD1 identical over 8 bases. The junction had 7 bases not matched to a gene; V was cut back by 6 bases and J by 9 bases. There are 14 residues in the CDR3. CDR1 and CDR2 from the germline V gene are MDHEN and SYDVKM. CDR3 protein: CASRIGQGFSPLHF. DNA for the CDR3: TGTGCCAGCAGGATTGGACAGGGCTTTTCACCCCTCCACTTT.

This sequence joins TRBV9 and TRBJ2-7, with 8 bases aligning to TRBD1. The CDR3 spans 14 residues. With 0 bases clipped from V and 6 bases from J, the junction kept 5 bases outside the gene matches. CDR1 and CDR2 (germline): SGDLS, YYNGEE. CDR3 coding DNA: TGTGCCAGCAGCGTAGAAGGACAGGGAGGCGAGCAGTACTTC. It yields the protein CASSVEGQGGEQYF.

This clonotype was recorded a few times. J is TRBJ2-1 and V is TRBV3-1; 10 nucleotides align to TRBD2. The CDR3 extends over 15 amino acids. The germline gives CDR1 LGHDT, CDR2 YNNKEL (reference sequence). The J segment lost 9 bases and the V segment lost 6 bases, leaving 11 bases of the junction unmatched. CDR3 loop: CASRGYSSGSSEQFF. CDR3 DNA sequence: TGTGCCAGCAGGGGGTATTCTAGCGGGAGTAGTGAGCAGTTCTTC.

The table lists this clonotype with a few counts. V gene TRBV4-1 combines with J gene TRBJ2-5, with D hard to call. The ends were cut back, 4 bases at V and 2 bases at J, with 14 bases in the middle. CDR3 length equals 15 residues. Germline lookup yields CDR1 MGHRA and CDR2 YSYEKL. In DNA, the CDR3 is TGCGCCAGCAGCCCCCAAGGAGCTAGACAAGAGACCCAGTACTTC. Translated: CASSPQGARQETQYF.

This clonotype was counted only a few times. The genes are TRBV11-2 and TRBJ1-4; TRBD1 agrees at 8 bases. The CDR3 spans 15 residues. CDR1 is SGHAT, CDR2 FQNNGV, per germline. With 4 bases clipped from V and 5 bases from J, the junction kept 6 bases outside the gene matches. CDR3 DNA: TGTGCCAGCAGCTCAGGACAGGGACTAAATGAAAAACTGTTTTTT. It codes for CASSSGQGLNEKLFF.

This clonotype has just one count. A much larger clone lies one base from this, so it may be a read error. The CDR3 region has the DNA TGTACCAGCAGGTCCGGGACTAGCGGTAGATACGAGCAGTACTTC. It is translated as CTSRSGTSGRYEQYF. V is TRBV7-9 and J is TRBJ2-7; TRBD2 aligns across 11 bases. The CDR3 covers 15 residues. Germline V gene lookup returns CDR1 SEHNR and CDR2 FQNEAQ (reference sequence).

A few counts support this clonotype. This CDR3 reads CASSQAQGPYNEQFF. The CDR3 bases are TGCGCCAGCAGCCAAGCACAGGGCCCCTACAATGAGCAGTTCTTC. This chain links TRBV4-1 with TRBJ2-1; D may be TRBD1 (6 bases). Germline V CDR1 and CDR2: MGHRA, YSYEKL. The V end lost 1 base, the J end lost 2 bases, and 9 bases lay between the germline ends. CDR3 size: 15 residues.

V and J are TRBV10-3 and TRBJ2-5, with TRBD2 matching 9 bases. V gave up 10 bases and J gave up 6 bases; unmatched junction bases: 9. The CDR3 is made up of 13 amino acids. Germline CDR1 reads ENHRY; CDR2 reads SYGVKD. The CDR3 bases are TGTGCCAGCAGCATTAGCGGGAGTAAGACCCAGTACTTC. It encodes CASSISGSKTQYF.

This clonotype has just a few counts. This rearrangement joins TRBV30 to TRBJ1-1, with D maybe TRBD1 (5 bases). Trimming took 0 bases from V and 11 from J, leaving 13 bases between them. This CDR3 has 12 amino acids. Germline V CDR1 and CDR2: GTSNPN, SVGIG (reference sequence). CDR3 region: CAWSVPGRGAFF. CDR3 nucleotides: TGTGCCTGGAGTGTACCGGGGCGTGGGGCTTTCTTT.

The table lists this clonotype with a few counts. As DNA, the CDR3 is TGCAGCGTTGAAACTGGAGGTATGGACTATGGCTACACCTTC. Translating it yields CSVETGGMDYGYTF. V gene TRBV29-1 combines with J gene TRBJ1-2; the D is unclear. The CDR3 length is 14 residues. Germline CDR1 reads SQVTM; CDR2 reads ANQGSEA. V gave up 2 bases and J gave up 3 bases, with 13 bases separating them.

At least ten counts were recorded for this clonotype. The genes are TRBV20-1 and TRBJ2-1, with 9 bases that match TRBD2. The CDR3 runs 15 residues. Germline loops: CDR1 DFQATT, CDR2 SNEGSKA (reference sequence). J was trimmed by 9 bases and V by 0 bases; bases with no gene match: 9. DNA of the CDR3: TGCAGTGCTAGAGATGGGACTAGCCCCCTGCGTGAGCAGTTCTTC. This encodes CSARDGTSPLREQFF.

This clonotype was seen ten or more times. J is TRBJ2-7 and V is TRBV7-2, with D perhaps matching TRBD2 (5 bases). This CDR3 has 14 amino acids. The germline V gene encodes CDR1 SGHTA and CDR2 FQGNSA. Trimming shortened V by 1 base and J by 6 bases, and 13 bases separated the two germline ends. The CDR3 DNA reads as TGTGCCAGCAGCTTAGGTGGGAGTACTGGCGAGCAGTACTTC. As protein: CASSLGGSTGEQYF.

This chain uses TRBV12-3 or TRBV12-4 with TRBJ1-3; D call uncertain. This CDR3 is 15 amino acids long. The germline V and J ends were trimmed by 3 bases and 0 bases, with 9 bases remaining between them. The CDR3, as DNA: TGTGCCAGCAGTTTTGCCAGCTTCTCTGGAAACACCATATATTTT. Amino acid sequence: CASSFASFSGNTIYF.

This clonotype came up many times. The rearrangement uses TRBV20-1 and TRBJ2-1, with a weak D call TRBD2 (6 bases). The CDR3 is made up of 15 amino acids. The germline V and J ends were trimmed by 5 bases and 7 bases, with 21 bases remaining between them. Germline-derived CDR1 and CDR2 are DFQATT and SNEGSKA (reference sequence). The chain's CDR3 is CSAFSYGSGQNEQFF. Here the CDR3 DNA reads TGCAGTGCTTTCTCCTACGGGAGCGGTCAAAATGAGCAGTTCTTC.

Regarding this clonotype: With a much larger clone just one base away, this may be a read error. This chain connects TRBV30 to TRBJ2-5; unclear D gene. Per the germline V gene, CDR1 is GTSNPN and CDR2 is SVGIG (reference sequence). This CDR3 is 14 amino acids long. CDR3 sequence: CAWSVNRVEESQYF. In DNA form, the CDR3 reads TGTGCCTGGAGTGTAAATCGGGTTGAAGAGTCCCAGTACTTC.

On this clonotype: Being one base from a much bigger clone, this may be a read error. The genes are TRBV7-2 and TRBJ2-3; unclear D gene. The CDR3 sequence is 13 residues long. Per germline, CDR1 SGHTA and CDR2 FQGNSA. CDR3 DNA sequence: TGTGCCAGCAGCTTAACCCAAACAGATACGCAGTGTTTT. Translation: CASSLTQTDTQCF.

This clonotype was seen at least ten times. In nucleotides, the CDR3 is TGTGCCAGCAGTAACCTCGACAGGGTAGGCAATGAGCAGTTCTTC. Translating it yields CASSNLDRVGNEQFF. This chain joins TRBV27 and TRBJ2-1, with 7 bases fitting TRBD1. Germline values: CDR1 MNHEY, CDR2 SMNVEV (reference sequence). The CDR3 spans 15 residues. The J segment lost 6 bases and the V segment lost 5 bases, leaving 10 bases of the junction unmatched.

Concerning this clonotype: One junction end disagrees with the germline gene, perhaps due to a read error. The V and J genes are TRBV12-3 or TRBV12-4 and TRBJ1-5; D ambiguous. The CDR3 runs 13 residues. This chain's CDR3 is CASRLGRNQPQHF. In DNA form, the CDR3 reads TGTGCCAGCAGATTAGGCAGGAATCAGCCCCAGCATTTT.

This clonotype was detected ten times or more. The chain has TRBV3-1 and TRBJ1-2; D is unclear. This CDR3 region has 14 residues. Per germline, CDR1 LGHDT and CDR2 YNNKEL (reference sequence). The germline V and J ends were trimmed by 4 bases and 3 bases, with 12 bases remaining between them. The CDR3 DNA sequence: TGTGCCAGCAGCCGGGAATTCGGGGACTATGGCTACACCTTC. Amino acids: CASSREFGDYGYTF.